Listed below are T cell receptor beta chains from one sample, sequenced in a study of regulatory T cells in long-lasting Graves disease. A single record per CDR3 protein comes from TCRdb applying MiXCR to the multiplex PCR reads. The table lists 500,000 or so distinct CDR3 sequences, around 15% of them singletons. These data were also filed under a second study, of T cells in Graves' hyperthyroidism and ophthalmopathy.

Sequences were derived from peripheral blood mononuclear cells (PBMCs), sampled at new diagnosis, from a patient treated with antithyroid drugs. Receptor source: a woman aged 50 to 65 with Graves disease. The CDR3 runs from the conserved cysteine through the conserved F or W. A D gene is named only where the DNA matches it firmly. Rows may omit the clone size; those that give it use once, few, many or a size class.

D gene	clone size	V gene	J gene	CDR3 protein	CDR3 DNA
NA	many	TRBV7-8	TRBJ2-3	CASSLVGGLADTQYF	TGTGCCAGCAGCTTAGTCGGGGGGCTCGCAGATACGCAGTATTTT
TRBD1	NA	TRBV6-1	TRBJ1-2	CASREGQATNYGYTF	TGTGCCAGCAGGGAAGGACAGGCTACTAACTATGGCTACACCTTC
NA	many	TRBV28	TRBJ2-7	CASSISTVAYEQYF	TGTGCCAGCAGTATCTCGACGGTGGCCTACGAGCAGTACTTC
NA	once	TRBV20-1	TRBJ1-5	CSALPKDTSSFYSNQPQHF	TGCAGTGCGCTCCCTAAGGACACCTCATCCTTCTATAGCAATCAGCCCCAGCATTTT
TRBD2	many	TRBV30	TRBJ2-1	CAWSRASGRYNEQFF	TGTGCCTGGAGTCGGGCTAGCGGGAGGTACAATGAGCAGTTCTTC
NA	NA	TRBV12-3/TRBV12-4	TRBJ2-2	CASTVVTGELFF	TGTGCCAGCACGGTAGTTACCGGGGAGCTGTTTTTT
NA	many	TRBV5-1	TRBJ2-3	CASRPGTRTDTQYF	TGCGCCAGCAGACCCGGGACACGCACAGATACGCAGTATTTT
NA	many	TRBV28	TRBJ2-7	CASRRGTTSSYEQYF	TGTGCCAGCAGAAGGGGGACTACAAGCTCCTACGAGCAGTACTTC
NA	many	TRBV6-2/TRBV6-3	TRBJ1-1	CASSYSVGPYHNTEAFF	TGTGCCAGCAGTTACTCTGTGGGTCCCTACCATAACACTGAAGCTTTCTTT
NA	many	TRBV12-3/TRBV12-4	TRBJ1-4	CASSQRDGKLFF	TGTGCCAGCAGTCAACGGGACGGAAAACTGTTTTTT
NA	many	TRBV2	TRBJ2-3	CASSALSDTQYF	TGTGCCAGCAGCGCCCTTTCAGATACGCAGTATTTT
NA	NA	TRBV7-6	TRBJ2-1	CASSLVVYFGRGTYNEQFF	TGTGCCAGCAGCTTAGTAGTCTACTTTGGTCGGGGCACCTACAATGAGCAGTTCTTC
NA	NA	TRBV19	TRBJ2-1	CASSISVTNEQFF	TGTGCCAGTAGTATAAGTGTAACTAATGAGCAGTTCTTC
NA	many	TRBV12-3/TRBV12-4	TRBJ2-7	CASSLGQGIPYEQYF	TGTGCCAGCAGTTTAGGGCAGGGTATCCCCTACGAGCAGTACTTC
NA	many	TRBV28	TRBJ1-5	CASRYLWGSNQPQHF	TGTGCCAGCAGGTATTTGTGGGGGAGCAATCAGCCCCAGCATTTT
TRBD1	many	TRBV28	TRBJ1-5	CASSFRQGALHF	TGTGCCAGCAGTTTTCGACAGGGGGCGTTGCATTTT
TRBD2	many	TRBV6-5	TRBJ2-7	CASSYGVAGAINEQYF	TGTGCCAGCAGTTATGGGGTAGCGGGAGCGATCAACGAGCAGTACTTC
NA	few	TRBV6-2/TRBV6-3	TRBJ2-1	CAITTLLGSSYNEQFF	TGTGCCATCACCACACTGCTAGGGAGCTCCTACAATGAGCAGTTCTTC
NA	NA	TRBV4-1	TRBJ1-5	CASSQEVSGNQPQHF	TGCGCCAGCAGCCAAGAAGTATCGGGCAATCAGCCCCAGCATTTT
TRBD1	few	TRBV11-2	TRBJ1-4	CASNFRRTGSEKLFF	TGTGCCAGCAACTTCAGGAGGACAGGGAGTGAAAAACTGTTTTTT
NA	many	TRBV2	TRBJ1-4	CASMVAEASEKLFF	TGTGCCAGCATGGTGGCAGAAGCTAGTGAAAAACTGTTTTTT
TRBD2	NA	TRBV20-1	TRBJ2-3	CSARVSSGSFTDTQYF	TGCAGTGCTAGAGTCTCTAGCGGGAGCTTCACAGATACGCAGTATTTT
TRBD2	NA	TRBV11-1	TRBJ2-7	CASSPSTSGAYEQYF	TGTGCCAGCAGCCCCTCAACTAGCGGGGCCTACGAGCAGTACTTC
TRBD2	few	TRBV24-1	TRBJ2-3	CATSVGATSGSVADTQYF	TGTGCCACCAGTGTGGGGGCGACTAGCGGGAGTGTCGCAGATACGCAGTATTTT
NA	many	TRBV30	TRBJ2-1	CAWERGDNEQFF	TGTGCCTGGGAGAGGGGAGACAATGAGCAGTTCTTC
TRBD2	many	TRBV4-1	TRBJ2-1	CASSHTLGLAGDNEQFF	TGCGCCAGCAGCCATACCCTTGGACTAGCGGGAGACAATGAGCAGTTCTTC
TRBD1	NA	TRBV9	TRBJ1-6	CASSAAGQYNSPLHF	TGTGCCAGCAGCGCTGCGGGACAGTATAATTCACCCCTCCACTTT
TRBD1	few	TRBV9	TRBJ2-7	CASSAGTGDYEQYF	TGTGCCAGCAGCGCAGGGACAGGGGACTACGAGCAGTACTTC